The sequence of this T cell receptor (beta chain) was determined in a study of cytomegalovirus exposure and HLA in healthy donors. PCR was performed using 60 Vbeta and 13 Jbeta primers. The table came from immunoSEQ multiplex PCR; TCRdb's copy has only in-frame clones and leaves some out. Among over 150,000 clones listed, roughly 77% were seen once. Points from the study as a whole: Altogether, 164 TCR beta chains were recorded as cytomegalovirus-associated. The authors assumed roughly uniform sequencing depth across donors for presence/absence analyses.

CDR1 and CDR2 (germline): SGDLS, YYNGEE. With V trimmed by 10 bases and J by 6 bases, 10 bases remained unmatched. CDR3 length: 13 amino acids. Details on this clone: Its antigen is currently unknown.

The source of this sequence is a woman in her forties or fifties in good health and CMV-seropositive. The specimen sequenced was PBMCs. The chain has TRBV9 and TRBJ1-3; 7 bases are a match to TRBD1. The CDR3 bases are TGTGCCTACGACGGCGACAGGGTAAACACCATATATTTT. Protein: CAYDGDRVNTIYF.